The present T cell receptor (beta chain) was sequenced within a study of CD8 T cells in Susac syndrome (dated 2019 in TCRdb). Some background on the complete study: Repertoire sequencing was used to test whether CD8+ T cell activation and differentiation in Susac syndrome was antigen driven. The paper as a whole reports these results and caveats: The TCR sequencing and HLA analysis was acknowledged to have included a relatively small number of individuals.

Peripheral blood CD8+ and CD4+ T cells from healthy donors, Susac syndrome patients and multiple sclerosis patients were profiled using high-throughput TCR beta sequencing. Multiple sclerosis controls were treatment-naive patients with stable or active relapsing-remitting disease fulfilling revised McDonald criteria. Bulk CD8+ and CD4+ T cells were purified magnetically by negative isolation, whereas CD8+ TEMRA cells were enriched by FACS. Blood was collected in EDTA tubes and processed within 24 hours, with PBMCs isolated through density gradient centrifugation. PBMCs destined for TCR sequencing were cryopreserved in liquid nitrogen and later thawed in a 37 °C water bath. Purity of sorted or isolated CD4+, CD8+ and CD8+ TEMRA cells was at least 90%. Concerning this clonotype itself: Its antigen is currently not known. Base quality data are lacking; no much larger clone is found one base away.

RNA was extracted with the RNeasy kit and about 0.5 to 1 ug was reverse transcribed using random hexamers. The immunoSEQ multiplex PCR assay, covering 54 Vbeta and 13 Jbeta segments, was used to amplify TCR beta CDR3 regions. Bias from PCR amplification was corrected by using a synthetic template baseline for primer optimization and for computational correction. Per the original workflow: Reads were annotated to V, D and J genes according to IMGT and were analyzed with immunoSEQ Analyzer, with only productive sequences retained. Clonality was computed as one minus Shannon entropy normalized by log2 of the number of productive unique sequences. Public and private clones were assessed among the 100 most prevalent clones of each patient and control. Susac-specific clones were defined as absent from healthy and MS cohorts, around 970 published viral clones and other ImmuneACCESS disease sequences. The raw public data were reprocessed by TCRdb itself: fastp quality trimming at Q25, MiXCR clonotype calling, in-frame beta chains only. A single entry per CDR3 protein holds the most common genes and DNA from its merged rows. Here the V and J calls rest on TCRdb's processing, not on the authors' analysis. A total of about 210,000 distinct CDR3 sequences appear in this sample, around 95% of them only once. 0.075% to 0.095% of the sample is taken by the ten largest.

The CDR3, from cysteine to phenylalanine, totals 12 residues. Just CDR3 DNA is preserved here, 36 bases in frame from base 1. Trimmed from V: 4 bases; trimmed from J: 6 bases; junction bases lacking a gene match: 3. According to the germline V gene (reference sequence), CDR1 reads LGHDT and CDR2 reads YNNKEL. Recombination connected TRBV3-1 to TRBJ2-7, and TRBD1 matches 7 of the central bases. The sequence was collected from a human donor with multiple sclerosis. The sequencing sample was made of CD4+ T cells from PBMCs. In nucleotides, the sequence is TGTGCCAGCAGCCGGGGACAGCTCGAGCAGTACTTC. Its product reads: CASSRGQLEQYF.